Listed here are 18 T cell receptor beta chains from one sample, sequenced in a study of radiotherapy plus CTLA-4 blockade in lung cancer. The protocol was immunoSEQ multiplex PCR, while the TCRdb copy is restricted to in-frame clones and leaves out a portion. Of 40,000 to 60,000 clones in the sample, around 83% were seen once. The specimen was peripheral blood, collected from a patient treated with radiotherapy plus ipilimumab. The source is a human donor with non-small cell lung cancer who had stable disease on radiotherapy plus ipilimumab.

The chain combines TRBV5-1 with TRBJ2-3; unclear D gene. Trimming took 0 bases from V and 5 from J, leaving 13 bases between them. From germline, CDR1 is SGHRS and CDR2 YFSETQ. The CDR3 loop spans 15 amino acids. DNA for the CDR3: TGCGCCAGCAGCTTGGTGCAGGTGACCCTAGATACGCAGTATTTT. It specifies CASSLVQVTLDTQYF.

For this clone: One junction end does not reproduce the germline sequence, and a read error may be involved. The chain employs TRBV27 and TRBJ2-7; D possibly corresponds to TRBD2 (6 bases). This CDR3 is 15 amino acids long. The germline gives CDR1 MNHEY, CDR2 SMNVEV (reference sequence). The CDR3 bases are TGTGCCAGCAGTTTAGCGGGGCAGGGATCTGGCGAGCAGCACTTC. It encodes CASSLAGQGSGEQHF.

The chain combines TRBV25-1 with TRBJ2-1; no definite D call. The CDR3 has 12 residues. Germline V lookup: CDR1 MGHDK, CDR2 SYGVNS. V dropped 2 bases and J dropped 4 bases, with 3 bases sitting between them. CDR3 coding DNA: TGTGCCAGCAGTGAACATTACAATGAGCAGTTCTTC. Protein product: CASSEHYNEQFF.

The chain uses TRBV30 and TRBJ1-1, with D possibly TRBD1 on 5 matching bases. Trimming took off 4 bases at V and 5 bases at J, with 17 bases between the two ends. This CDR3 has 14 amino acids. The germline gives CDR1 GTSNPN, CDR2 SVGIG (reference sequence). CDR3 in amino acids: CAWKFRDRWTEAFF. CDR3 coding DNA: TGTGCCTGGAAGTTCAGGGATAGATGGACTGAAGCTTTCTTT.

V is TRBV5-1 and J is TRBJ2-1; no reliable D call. V was trimmed by 0 bases and J by 3 bases, leaving 4 bases between them. This CDR3 region has 13 residues. Germline CDR1 is SGHRS and CDR2 is YFSETQ. The CDR3 spells CASSLDSYNEQFF. The CDR3 DNA reads as TGCGCCAGCAGCTTGGACAGCTACAATGAGCAGTTCTTC. Variable domain in full (rest from reference TRBV5-1 and TRBJ2-1): KAGVTQTPRYLIKTRGQQVTLSCSPISGHRSVSWYQQTPGQGLQFLFEYFSETQRNKGNFPGRFSGRQFSNSRSEMNVSTLELGDSALYLCASSLDSYNEQFFGPGTRLTVL.

This sequence joins TRBV6-5 and TRBJ2-1; D perhaps matches TRBD2 (5 bases). V lost 8 bases and J lost 5, with 19 bases in between. This CDR3 region has 15 residues. The germline gives CDR1 MNHEY, CDR2 SVGAGI. CDR3 DNA: TGTGCCAGCGTTTCGGTGACGGGGAGTGACAATGAGCAGTTCTTC. It yields the protein CASVSVTGSDNEQFF.

V gene TRBV5-6 combines with J gene TRBJ2-7, with TRBD1 matching over 7 bases. Trimming cost V 3 bases and J 0 bases; bases outside gene matches: 6. Germline V gives CDR1 SGHDT, CDR2 YYEEEE. The CDR3 has 15 amino acids. DNA of the CDR3: TGTGCCAGCAGCTGGTCCGGGACAGACTCCTACGAGCAGTACTTC. This gives the protein CASSWSGTDSYEQYF.

This chain uses TRBV6-5 with TRBJ2-2, with D maybe TRBD2 (5 bases). The V and J ends lost 4 bases and 7 bases respectively, with 19 bases between them. There are 16 residues in the CDR3. CDR1 and CDR2 (germline): MNHEY, SVGAGI. The CDR3 region is CASSSSYWRSIGELFF. CDR3 in DNA: TGTGCCAGCAGTTCCTCCTACTGGAGGTCGATCGGGGAGCTGTTTTTT.

Turning to this clone: The germline gene is not matched at one end of the junction; a read error may be the cause. V usage is TRBV18 and J usage is TRBJ1-2; perhaps TRBD1 as D (5 bases). The CDR3 is made up of 16 amino acids. CDR1 and CDR2 (germline): KGHSH, LQKENI. In nucleotides, the CDR3 is TGTGCCAGCCCACCAGGGCGGGGAGAAGCTAACTATGGCTACACCTTC. This sequence encodes CASPPGRGEANYGYTF.

The CDR3 sequence: CASSPDRGDYEQYF. In DNA, the CDR3 is TGCGCCAGCAGCCCGGACAGGGGTGACTACGAGCAGTACTTC. The chain joins TRBV5-1 to TRBJ2-7; 9 bases agree with TRBD1. After removal of 4 bases from V and 3 bases from J, the junction contained 5 bases not matched to a gene. The germline V gene has CDR1 SGHRS and CDR2 YFSETQ. The length of the CDR3 is 14 residues.

The chain joins TRBV7-9 to TRBJ1-5, with 7 positions matching TRBD1. Germline V gene sequence: CDR1 SEHNR, CDR2 FQNEAQ (reference sequence). The CDR3 totals 15 residues. V lost 4 bases and J lost 8; bases outside the gene matches: 11. The CDR3 loop is CASSSGTDRSKPQHF. The DNA of the CDR3 is TGTGCCAGCAGCTCTGGGACAGATCGATCGAAGCCCCAGCATTTT.

This clone showed up just once. J is TRBJ1-3 and V is TRBV9; D perhaps matches TRBD1 (6 bases). Looked up from germline, CDR1 is SGDLS and CDR2 is YYNGEE. V lost 0 bases and J 4 bases, leaving 11 bases between the germline ends. CDR3 length: 15 amino acids. This CDR3 is CASSVDGGAGNTIYF. The CDR3, as DNA: TGTGCCAGCAGCGTAGATGGGGGCGCCGGAAACACCATATATTTT. Full variable domain (missing parts from reference TRBV9 and TRBJ1-3): DSGVTQTPKHLITATGQRVTLRCSPRSGDLSVYWYQQSLDQGLQFLIQYYNGEERAKGNILERFSAQQFPDLHSELNLSSLELGDSALYFCASSVDGGAGNTIYFGEGSWLTVV.

Here the CDR3 reads CASSPLSLAGGNNEQFF. The CDR3 region has the DNA TGTGCCAGCTCACCATTGTCCCTAGCGGGAGGGAACAATGAGCAGTTCTTC. This chain joins TRBV18 and TRBJ2-1; 12 positions agree with TRBD2. The trim removed 2 bases at V and 5 bases at J, leaving 7 bases unmatched. This CDR3 region has 17 residues. The germline V gene has CDR1 KGHSH and CDR2 LQKENI.

The V gene is TRBV14, the J gene TRBJ1-1; D is ambiguous. The germline V gene has CDR1 SGHDN and CDR2 FVKESK. With 1 base removed from V and 4 bases from J, the gap between germline ends came to 22 bases. The CDR3 is made up of 18 amino acids. CDR3 sequence reads: CASSQGGRRRGSRTEAFF. CDR3 DNA: TGTGCCAGCAGCCAAGGTGGTAGGAGGCGTGGGAGTCGCACTGAAGCTTTCTTT.

The J gene is TRBJ1-5, the V gene TRBV6-1; D is undetermined. Germline V gene data show CDR1 as MNHNS and CDR2 as SASEGT. This CDR3 has 15 residues. V was pared by 3 bases and J by 4 bases, with 13 bases between. The CDR3 spells CASSERDTVNQPQHF. The CDR3 bases are TGTGCCAGCAGTGAGAGAGACACGGTTAATCAGCCCCAGCATTTT.

The rearrangement links TRBV28 to TRBJ2-3; tentatively, D is TRBD1 (5 bases). Germline CDR1 MDHEN, CDR2 SYDVKM. V was cut by 3 bases and J by 2 bases, with 12 bases left in between. CDR3 length equals 15 residues. The CDR3 coding sequence is TGTGCCAGCAGTTTTTCAGGGATTTACACAGATACGCAGTATTTT. It yields the protein CASSFSGIYTDTQYF. Together with reference TRBV28 and TRBJ2-3, the CDR3 gives the full variable domain: DVKVTQSSRYLVKRTGEKVFLECVQDMDHENMFWYRQDPGLGLRLIYFSYDVKMKEKGDIPEGYSVSREKKERFSLILESASTNQTSMYLCASSFSGIYTDTQYFGPGTRLTVL.

The chain is built from TRBV5-5 and TRBJ1-5, with D unresolved. The CDR3 sequence is 13 residues long. V shed 4 bases and J shed 3 bases, with 8 bases lying between them. Germline CDR1 is SGHKS and CDR2 is YYEKEE (reference sequence). CDR3 residues: CASSNRLNQPQHF. The CDR3 DNA reads as TGTGCCAGCAGCAATCGTCTCAATCAGCCCCAGCATTTT. The full variable domain, its missing parts supplied by reference TRBV5-5 and TRBJ1-5, is DAGVTQSPTHLIKTRGQQVTLRCSPISGHKSVSWYQQVLGQGPQFIFQYYEKEERGRGNFPDRFSARQFPNYSSELNVNALLLGDSALYLCASSNRLNQPQHFGDGTRLSIL.

The genes are TRBV4-3 and TRBJ2-3; 9 bases map to TRBD1. This CDR3 has 17 amino acids. Per the germline V gene, CDR1 is LGHNA and CDR2 is YSLEER. Trimming took 2 bases from V and 3 from J; bases not matched to a gene: 9. Here the CDR3 reads CASSQNPRQGVTDTQYF. The CDR3 DNA reads TGCGCCAGCAGCCAAAACCCTCGACAGGGGGTAACAGATACGCAGTATTTT.